The 14 T cell receptor beta chains below were found in one sample sequenced in a study of CD8 T cells in ankylosing spondylitis. TCRdb redid the calling of the 5' RACE reads with MiXCR, one entry per CDR3 protein. In the table there are about 30,000 distinct CDR3 sequences, 5% to 5.5% of which are singletons. Sequenced: blood, either unsorted or a sorted T cell fraction (not recorded which). These receptors came from a female donor with ankylosing spondylitis or in good health (not recorded which).

This clonotype has at least ten counts. The chain uses TRBV9 and TRBJ2-3; a possible D gene is TRBD1 (6 bases). The V end lost 0 bases, the J end lost 2 bases, and 10 bases lay between the germline ends. Germline assignment: CDR1 SGDLS and CDR2 YYNGEE. The CDR3 is made up of 15 amino acids. The CDR3 here is CASSVEWTVTDTQYF. The CDR3 bases are TGTGCCAGCAGCGTAGAGTGGACAGTCACAGATACGCAGTATTTT.

The chain recombines TRBV9 with TRBJ2-5, with D uncertain. Per germline, CDR1 SGDLS and CDR2 YYNGEE. The ends were cut back, 0 bases at V and 3 bases at J, with 12 bases in the middle. The CDR3 sequence is 15 residues long. This CDR3 is CASSVAPWAEETQYF. CDR3 in DNA: TGTGCCAGCAGCGTAGCTCCCTGGGCAGAAGAGACCCAGTACTTC.

This clonotype occurred many times. The CDR3, as DNA: TGCGCCAGCAGCCAAGTCCCCAGCCCTCAAGAGACCCAGTACTTC. Translated: CASSQVPSPQETQYF. The chain combines TRBV4-1 with TRBJ2-5; D unclear. V was trimmed by 1 base and J by 2 bases, leaving 11 bases between them. Germline CDR1 MGHRA, CDR2 YSYEKL. CDR3 length equals 15 residues.

This clonotype was seen a few times. V usage is TRBV9 and J usage is TRBJ2-5; D is undetermined. The CDR3 runs 14 residues. V lost 0 bases and J 0 bases, leaving 6 bases between the germline ends. The germline V gene has CDR1 SGDLS and CDR2 YYNGEE. The CDR3 DNA follows: TGTGCCAGCAGCGTAGTAGGGAACCAAGAGACCCAGTACTTC. Its protein product is CASSVVGNQETQYF. Filled out from reference TRBV9 and TRBJ2-5, the complete variable domain reads DSGVTQTPKHLITATGQRVTLRCSPRSGDLSVYWYQQSLDQGLQFLIQYYNGEERAKGNILERFSAQQFPDLHSELNLSSLELGDSALYFCASSVVGNQETQYFGPGTRLLVL.

This clonotype turned up a few times. The chain recombines TRBV9 with TRBJ2-1, with 8 bases aligning to TRBD2. CDR1 is SGDLS, CDR2 YYNGEE, per germline. The CDR3 loop spans 16 amino acids. Germline trimming cut 2 bases from V and 1 base from J; bases unmatched to any gene: 5. In DNA form, the CDR3 reads TGTGCCAGCAGCGTGACGGGACTAGGGTCCTACAATGAGCAGTTCTTC. Translation: CASSVTGLGSYNEQFF.

This clonotype was detected many times. The chain couples TRBV9 to TRBJ1-4; 8 positions match TRBD1. Looked up from germline, CDR1 is SGDLS and CDR2 is YYNGEE. Trimming removed 2 bases from V and 4 bases from J; junction bases left unmatched: 1. CDR3 length: 14 residues. CDR3 residues: CASSVDRGNEKLFF. In DNA, the CDR3 is TGTGCCAGCAGCGTCGACAGGGGTAATGAAAAACTGTTTTTT.

This clonotype was seen ten or more times. The rearrangement links TRBV9 to TRBJ2-1, with 9 bases lining up with TRBD1. Germline CDR1 is SGDLS and CDR2 is YYNGEE. This CDR3 spans 14 amino acids. Germline trimming cut 4 bases from V and 9 bases from J; bases unmatched to any gene: 8. The CDR3 spells CASSRRDREAEQFF. CDR3 sequence (DNA): TGTGCCAGCAGCCGGAGGGACAGGGAGGCTGAGCAGTTCTTC. The full variable domain, completed using reference TRBV9 and TRBJ2-1, is DSGVTQTPKHLITATGQRVTLRCSPRSGDLSVYWYQQSLDQGLQFLIQYYNGEERAKGNILERFSAQQFPDLHSELNLSSLELGDSALYFCASSRRDREAEQFFGPGTRLTVL.

This clonotype was detected ten times or more. The chain uses TRBV9 and TRBJ2-7; 9 bases are shared with TRBD2. With V trimmed by 4 bases and J by 5 bases, 7 bases remained unmatched. The CDR3 is made up of 14 amino acids. Per the germline V gene, CDR1 is SGDLS and CDR2 is YYNGEE. Here the CDR3 DNA reads TGTGCCAGCAGCCCGTTTAGCGGGAGTAACGAGCAGTACTTC. Encoded protein: CASSPFSGSNEQYF. The complete variable domain, with remaining parts taken from reference TRBV9 and TRBJ2-7, reads DSGVTQTPKHLITATGQRVTLRCSPRSGDLSVYWYQQSLDQGLQFLIQYYNGEERAKGNILERFSAQQFPDLHSELNLSSLELGDSALYFCASSPFSGSNEQYFGPGTRLTVT.

This clonotype ranks as medium-sized. The rearrangement links TRBV9 to TRBJ2-5; unclear D gene. The germline V and J ends were trimmed by 0 bases and 1 base, with 7 bases remaining between them. The CDR3 runs 14 residues. CDR1 is SGDLS, CDR2 YYNGEE, per germline. This CDR3 reads CASSVGLGQETQYF. Here the CDR3 DNA reads TGTGCCAGCAGCGTAGGGTTGGGCCAAGAGACCCAGTACTTC.

This clonotype was found many times. This chain connects TRBV9 to TRBJ2-3, with D perhaps TRBD2 (6 bases). V lost 0 bases and J lost 4, with 15 bases in between. Germline V gene lookup returns CDR1 SGDLS and CDR2 YYNGEE. This CDR3 is built from 16 residues. The CDR3, as DNA: TGTGCCAGCAGCGTAGTGGGGGGAATGGGTCCAGATACGCAGTATTTT. Protein: CASSVVGGMGPDTQYF.

This clonotype was seen repeatedly, ten times or more. The CDR3 sequence is CASSLPGLAATGELFF. CDR3 DNA sequence: TGTGCCAGCAGCTTACCGGGACTAGCGGCCACCGGGGAGCTGTTTTTT. The chain carries TRBV9 and TRBJ2-2; 11 bases are shared with TRBD2. With V trimmed by 4 bases and J by 4 bases, 6 bases remained unmatched. From germline, CDR1 is SGDLS and CDR2 YYNGEE. The CDR3 has 16 amino acids.

This clonotype turned up a few times. The genes are TRBV9 and TRBJ2-1; D possibly corresponds to TRBD2 (5 bases). The CDR3 has 13 amino acids. Germline V gives CDR1 SGDLS, CDR2 YYNGEE. The V and J ends lost 0 bases and 10 bases respectively, with 11 bases between them. The CDR3 loop is CASSVEMRGEQFF. The CDR3 DNA sequence: TGTGCCAGCAGCGTAGAGATGAGAGGGGAGCAGTTCTTC.

This clonotype was observed at least ten times. This chain uses TRBV9 with TRBJ2-1, with 9 bases matching TRBD2. Germline V CDR1 and CDR2: SGDLS, YYNGEE. The CDR3 sequence is 15 residues long. Unmatched junction bases numbered 11, after V lost 6 bases and J lost 7 bases. The CDR3 DNA sequence: TGTGCCAGCACGGGCGCGGGAGGGCCCTTTAATGAGCAGTTCTTC. It specifies CASTGAGGPFNEQFF.

This clonotype was recorded many times. The DNA for the CDR3 is TGTGCCAGCAGCGTAGAGGGACAGGGGGCTACTGAAGCTTTCTTT. It encodes CASSVEGQGATEAFF. The V gene is TRBV9, the J gene TRBJ1-1; 12 bases align to TRBD1. CDR1 and CDR2 (germline): SGDLS, YYNGEE. There are 15 residues in the CDR3. With 0 bases clipped from V and 5 bases from J, the junction kept 2 bases outside the gene matches.